These 6 T cell receptor beta chains originate from one sample sequenced in a study of T cells in Graves' hyperthyroidism and ophthalmopathy. Template material for amplifying TCR beta CDR3 regions consisted of RNA transcripts. A set of HTBI primers served as the primers for a first-round RT-PCR of the TCR CDR3. MiXCR was run by TCRdb on the multiplex PCR reads, yielding one entry per CDR3 protein. The data show 200,000 to 250,000 distinct CDR3 sequences, over 15% seen once. The specimen was blood. These receptors all stem from a man aged 50-59 years with Graves' hyperthyroidism.

The chain carries TRBV7-8 and TRBJ2-7; D might be TRBD2 (6 bases). CDR1 is SGHVS and CDR2 is FQNEAQ in the germline V gene. The CDR3 has 14 residues. Trimming removed 3 bases at V and 2 bases at J, with 11 bases between. This CDR3 reads CASSLGGVTYEQYF. The CDR3 DNA reads TGTGCCAGCAGCTTGGGAGGAGTGACCTACGAGCAGTACTTC.

This clonotype was seen repeatedly, ten times or more. The V and J genes are TRBV7-2 and TRBJ2-1; 13 bases match TRBD2. CDR1 is SGHTA, CDR2 FQGNSA, per germline. V lost 2 bases and J lost 8; bases outside the gene matches: 3. The CDR3 is 15 residues long. This CDR3 reads CASSLWTSGSDEQFF. The CDR3 region has the DNA TGTGCCAGCAGCTTATGGACTAGCGGGAGCGATGAGCAGTTCTTC.

This clonotype has a count of ten or more. J is TRBJ1-2 and V is TRBV6-1; possibly TRBD1 for D (5 bases). The CDR3 spans 14 residues. Germline assignment: CDR1 MNHNS and CDR2 SASEGT. Trimming removed 5 bases from V and 1 base from J, with 11 bases in between. The CDR3 DNA reads as TGTGCCAGCAGTTACGCGGGGGGTAACTATGGCTACACCTTC. Encoded protein: CASSYAGGNYGYTF.

This clonotype turned up a few times. The rearrangement joins TRBV7-9 to TRBJ1-3; D unclear. The CDR3 loop spans 14 amino acids. V was trimmed by 3 bases and J by 0 bases, leaving 6 bases between them. CDR1 is SEHNR and CDR2 is FQNEAQ in the germline V gene (reference sequence). The CDR3 DNA follows: TGTGCCAGCAGCTTTGCGCTCTCTGGAAACACCATATATTTT. Translation gives CASSFALSGNTIYF.

The CDR3 region has the DNA TGTGCCAGCAGCCAGGCTGCTAGCGGGAGGGACACAGATACGCAGTATTTT. Its translation is CASSQAASGRDTDTQYF. The genes are TRBV4-2 and TRBJ2-3; 12 positions agree with TRBD2. The germline V gene has CDR1 LGHNA and CDR2 YNFKEQ. This CDR3 comprises 17 residues. The V gene end was trimmed by 3 bases and the J gene end by 2 bases; junction bases not matched to a gene: 6.

There are many counts of this clonotype. The chain combines TRBV5-1 with TRBJ1-2, with TRBD1 as a possible D gene (6 bases). Germline assignment: CDR1 SGHRS and CDR2 YFSETQ. This CDR3 contains 13 residues. Trimming removed 4 bases from V and 7 bases from J, with 14 bases in between. Here the CDR3 DNA reads TGCGCCAGCAGCCAGGGACATGGGTCTGGCTACACCTTC. The encoded protein is CASSQGHGSGYTF.